Shown below are 5 T cell receptor beta chains from a single sample sequenced in a study of beta chain features in type 1 diabetes. Every bit of the isolated RNA underwent reverse transcription, so sequencing read expressed TCRB transcripts. Profiled with immunoSEQ multiplex PCR; TCRdb holds only in-frame clones, not every one. The repertoire holds some 150,000 clones, with about 10% as singletons. Sequencing used naive CD4+ T cells from blood. These TCRs come from a man between 18 and 29 years old in good health.

This chain connects TRBV7-2 to TRBJ1-4; tentatively, D is TRBD1 (5 bases). Trimming removed 4 bases from V and 0 bases from J, with 18 bases in between. Germline CDR1 reads SGHTA; CDR2 reads FQGNSA. The CDR3 sequence is 18 residues long. The CDR3 is CASSSKPGVGATNEKLFF. The CDR3, as DNA: TGTGCCAGCAGCTCAAAACCGGGGGTAGGGGCAACTAATGAAAAACTGTTTTTT.

This chain links TRBV19 with TRBJ2-3; D possibly corresponds to TRBD1 (6 bases). The germline CDR1 and CDR2 sequences are LNHDA and SQIVND (reference sequence). The V gene lost 3 bases and the J gene lost 2 bases, with 18 bases spanning the gap. The CDR3 length is 17 residues. The CDR3 bases are TGTGCCAGTAGTATTCGTGGCAGGGGCACCTACACAGATACGCAGTATTTT. Its protein product is CASSIRGRGTYTDTQYF. Together with reference TRBV19 and TRBJ2-3, the CDR3 gives the full variable domain: DGGITQSPKYLFRKEGQNVTLSCEQNLNHDAMYWYRQDPGQGLRLIYYSQIVNDFQKGDIAEGYSVSREKKESFPLTVTSAQKNPTAFYLCASSIRGRGTYTDTQYFGPGTRLTVL.

This clone was picked up a small number of times. J is TRBJ2-7 and V is TRBV5-1, with 8 bases that match TRBD1. J gave up 1 base and V 0 bases, and 6 bases lay outside the gene matches. This CDR3 has 16 amino acids. Per the germline V gene, CDR1 is SGHRS and CDR2 is YFSETQ. CDR3 in amino acids: CASSLALGQGSYEQYF. The CDR3, as DNA: TGCGCCAGCAGCTTGGCGCTCGGACAGGGTTCCTACGAGCAGTACTTC.

This chain joins TRBV6-6 and TRBJ2-3, with D tentatively TRBD2 (6 bases). V lost 6 bases, J lost 0 bases, and 7 bases lay in between. There are 13 residues in the CDR3. CDR1 and CDR2 from the germline V gene are MNHNY and SVGAGI (reference sequence). The CDR3 sequence is CASRRGSTDTQYF. In DNA form, the CDR3 reads TGTGCCAGCAGGCGGGGCAGCACAGATACGCAGTATTTT.

This chain links TRBV7-2 with TRBJ2-2, with 7 positions matching TRBD1. The CDR3 is 14 amino acids. The V gene's germline CDR1 is SGHTA and CDR2 FQGNSA. The V and J ends lost 7 bases and 5 bases, in that order; junction bases with no gene match: 7. CDR3 DNA sequence: TGTGCCAGCAACCGAGACAGGGCTACCGGGGAGCTGTTTTTT. It encodes CASNRDRATGELFF.